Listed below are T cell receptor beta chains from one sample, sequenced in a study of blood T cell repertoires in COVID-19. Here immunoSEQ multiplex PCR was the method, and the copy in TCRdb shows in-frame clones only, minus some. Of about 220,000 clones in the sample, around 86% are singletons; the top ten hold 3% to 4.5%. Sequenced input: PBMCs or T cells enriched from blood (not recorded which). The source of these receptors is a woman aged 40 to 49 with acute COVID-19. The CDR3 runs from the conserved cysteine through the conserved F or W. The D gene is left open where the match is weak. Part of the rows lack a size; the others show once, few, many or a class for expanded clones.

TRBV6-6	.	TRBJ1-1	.	CASIPIHGNGEAFF	TGTGCCAGCATCCCAATACACGGGAACGGTGAAGCTTTCTTT
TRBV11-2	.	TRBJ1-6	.	CASSLVPLGGNSPLHF	TGTGCCAGCAGCTTAGTACCGCTCGGGGGGAATTCACCCCTCCACTTT
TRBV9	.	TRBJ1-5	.	CASSGGNTGQPQHF	TGTGCCAGCAGCGGAGGGAATACTGGTCAGCCCCAGCATTTT
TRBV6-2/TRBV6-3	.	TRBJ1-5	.	CASSFNPGGSNQPQHF	TGTGCCAGCAGTTTCAACCCGGGAGGTAGCAATCAGCCCCAGCATTTT
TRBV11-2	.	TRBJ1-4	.	CASSYSIQKNEKLFF	TGTGCCAGCAGCTATAGTATACAGAAAAATGAAAAACTGTTTTTT
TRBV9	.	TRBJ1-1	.	CASSVGGVNTEAFF	TGTGCCAGCAGCGTAGGGGGGGTCAACACTGAAGCTTTCTTT
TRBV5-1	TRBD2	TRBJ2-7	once	CASSFPSGGPNYYEQYF	TGCGCCAGCAGCTTTCCTAGCGGGGGCCCCAACTATTACGAGCAGTACTTC
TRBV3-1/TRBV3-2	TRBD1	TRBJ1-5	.	CASSQRQGGNQPQHF	TGTGCCAGCAGCCAACGTCAGGGGGGCAATCAGCCCCAGCATTTT
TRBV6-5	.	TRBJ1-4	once	CASSYNHFEEKLFF	TGTGCCAGCAGTTACAACCACTTTGAAGAAAAACTGTTTTTT
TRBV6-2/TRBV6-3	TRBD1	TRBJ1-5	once	CASSWTGLSNQPQHF	TGTGCCAGCAGCTGGACAGGACTTAGCAATCAGCCCCAGCATTTT
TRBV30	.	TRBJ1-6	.	CACRDLNSPLHF	TGTGCCTGCCGGGACTTAAATTCACCCCTCCACTTT
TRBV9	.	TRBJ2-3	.	CASSALTDTQYF	TGTGCCAGCAGCGCTCTCACAGATACGCAGTATTTT
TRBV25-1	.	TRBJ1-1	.	CASSDYDGDTEAFF	TGTGCCAGCAGTGACTACGACGGGGACACTGAAGCTTTCTTT
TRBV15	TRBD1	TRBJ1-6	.	CATSRDPTGRADSPLHF	TGTGCCACCAGCAGAGATCCGACAGGGCGAGCGGATTCACCCCTCCACTTT
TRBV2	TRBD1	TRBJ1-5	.	CASSPGQLVPQPQHF	TGTGCCAGCAGCCCGGGACAGTTAGTTCCCCAGCCCCAGCATTTT
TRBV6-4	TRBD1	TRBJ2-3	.	CASSPRDRVTDTQYF	TGTGCCAGCAGCCCCAGGGACAGGGTCACAGATACGCAGTATTTT
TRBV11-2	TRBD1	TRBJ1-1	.	CASSSSTGGGTEAFF	TGTGCCAGCAGCTCATCGACAGGGGGCGGCACTGAAGCTTTCTTT
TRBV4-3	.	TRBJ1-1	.	CASSQDPGAMTEAFF	TGCGCCAGCAGCCAAGATCCAGGGGCGATGACTGAAGCTTTCTTT
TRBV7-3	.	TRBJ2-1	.	CASSSLGSNNNEQFF	TGTGCCAGCAGCTCCCTCGGGAGCAATAACAATGAGCAGTTCTTC
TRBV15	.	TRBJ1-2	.	CATSRRGDKDGYTF	TGTGCCACCAGCAGGCGGGGCGACAAAGATGGCTACACCTTC
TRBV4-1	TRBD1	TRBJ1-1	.	CASSQVRQGASGVLAFF	TGCGCCAGCAGCCAAGTTCGACAGGGGGCATCCGGCGTCTTAGCTTTCTTT
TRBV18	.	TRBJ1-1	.	CASSTSAGPPEAFF	TGTGCCAGCTCCACGAGCGCGGGGCCCCCTGAAGCTTTCTTT
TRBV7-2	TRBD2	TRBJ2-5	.	CASVAWRGEETQYF	TGTGCCAGCGTCGCCTGGCGGGGGGAAGAGACCCAGTACTTC
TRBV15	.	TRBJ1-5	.	CATSRDFGNSNQPQHF	TGTGCCACCAGCAGAGATTTCGGGAATAGCAATCAGCCCCAGCATTTT
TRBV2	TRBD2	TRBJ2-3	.	CASSLPRGGKSTDTQYF	TGTGCCAGCAGTCTTCCACGCGGGGGGAAAAGCACAGATACGCAGTATTTT
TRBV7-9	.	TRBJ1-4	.	CASSPTVRATNEKLFF	TGTGCCAGCAGCCCGACAGTACGGGCAACTAATGAAAAACTGTTTTTT
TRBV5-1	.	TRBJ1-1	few	CASSPEGTNEAFF	TGCGCCAGCAGCCCGGAGGGGACCAATGAAGCTTTCTTT
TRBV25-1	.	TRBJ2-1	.	CASGLYHNEQFF	TGTGCCAGCGGTCTATATCATAATGAGCAGTTCTTC
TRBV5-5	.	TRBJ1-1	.	CASSLTENTEAFF	TGTGCCAGCAGCTTAACAGAGAACACTGAAGCTTTCTTT
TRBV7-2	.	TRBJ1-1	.	CASSSYRAPEAFF	TGTGCCAGCAGCTCCTACAGGGCCCCTGAAGCTTTCTTT
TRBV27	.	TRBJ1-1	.	CASSLLPGKSTEAFF	TGTGCCAGCAGTTTGCTCCCAGGGAAAAGCACTGAAGCTTTCTTT
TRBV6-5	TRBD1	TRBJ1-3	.	CASSSTGGNTIYF	TGTGCCAGCAGCTCGACAGGGGGCAACACCATATATTTT
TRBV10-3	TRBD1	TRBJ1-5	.	CAISPGQENQPQHF	TGTGCCATCAGCCCAGGACAGGAAAATCAGCCCCAGCATTTT
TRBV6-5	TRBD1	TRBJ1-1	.	CASRGTGGNTEAFF	TGTGCCAGCAGGGGGACAGGGGGTAACACTGAAGCTTTCTTT
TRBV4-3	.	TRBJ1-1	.	CASSPKQGDTEAFF	TGCGCCAGCAGCCCCAAACAGGGAGACACTGAAGCTTTCTTT
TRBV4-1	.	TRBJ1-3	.	CASSQDRAGYGNTIYF	TGCGCCAGCAGCCAAGATCGGGCAGGGTATGGAAACACCATATATTTT
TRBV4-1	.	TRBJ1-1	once	CASKGWTEAFF	TGCGCCAGCAAGGGGTGGACTGAAGCTTTCTTT
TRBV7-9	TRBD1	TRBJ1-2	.	CASSYRTGITAGYTF	TGTGCCAGCAGTTACAGGACAGGGATTACAGCTGGCTACACCTTC
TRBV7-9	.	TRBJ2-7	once	CASSETGYLSYEQYF	TGTGCCAGCAGCGAAACGGGGTACCTATCCTACGAGCAGTACTTC
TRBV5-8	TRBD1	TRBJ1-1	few	CASSRGQVMNTEAFF	TGTGCCAGCAGTCGCGGACAGGTGATGAACACTGAAGCTTTCTTT
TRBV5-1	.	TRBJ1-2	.	CASSLDASRGYGYTF	TGCGCCAGCAGCTTGGATGCGAGTAGAGGTTATGGCTACACCTTC
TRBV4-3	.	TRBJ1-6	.	CASSHHGTSAGSPLHF	TGCGCCAGCAGCCACCACGGGACATCGGCAGGATCACCCCTCCACTTT
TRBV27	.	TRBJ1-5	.	CASRAGYGNQPQHF	TGTGCCAGCAGGGCAGGGTACGGCAATCAGCCCCAGCATTTT
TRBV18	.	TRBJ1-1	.	CASSPPGGTEAFF	TGTGCCAGCTCACCACCGGGGGGTACTGAAGCTTTCTTT
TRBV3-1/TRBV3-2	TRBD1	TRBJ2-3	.	CASSQPRGGQGARADTQYF	TGTGCCAGCAGCCAACCCCGAGGAGGACAGGGGGCACGGGCAGATACGCAGTATTTT
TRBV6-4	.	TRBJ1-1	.	CASSAGQGGGVTEAFF	TGTGCCAGCAGTGCCGGGCAGGGAGGTGGGGTCACTGAAGCTTTCTTT
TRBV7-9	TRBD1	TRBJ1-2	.	CASSLADRGIKGYTF	TGTGCCAGCAGCTTAGCAGACAGGGGAATCAAGGGCTACACCTTC
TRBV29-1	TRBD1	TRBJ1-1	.	CSVVQGAGTEAFF	TGCAGCGTTGTTCAGGGGGCAGGTACTGAAGCTTTCTTT
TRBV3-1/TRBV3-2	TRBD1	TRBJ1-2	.	CASSGPLDRGRYGYTF	TGTGCCAGCAGCGGCCCCCTAGACAGGGGCCGCTATGGCTACACCTTC
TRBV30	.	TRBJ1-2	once	CAWSAGIHYTGYTF	TGTGCCTGGAGTGCCGGGATCCACTATACGGGCTACACCTTC
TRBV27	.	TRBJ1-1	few	CASSFRGVRNTEAFF	TGTGCCAGCAGTTTCAGGGGAGTAAGGAACACTGAAGCTTTCTTT
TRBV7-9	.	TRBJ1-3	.	CASSASGHQTGNTIYF	TGTGCCAGCAGCGCATCGGGACACCAGACTGGAAACACCATATATTTT
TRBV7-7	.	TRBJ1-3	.	CASSLGGIAGNTIYF	TGTGCTAGCAGCTTGGGGGGGATCGCTGGAAACACCATATATTTT
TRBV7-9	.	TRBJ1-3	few	CASSSGGFSGNTIYF	TGTGCCAGCAGCTCGGGGGGTTTTTCTGGAAACACCATATATTTT
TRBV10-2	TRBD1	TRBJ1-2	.	CASMDRGGYTF	TGCGCCAGCATGGACAGGGGGGGCTACACCTTC
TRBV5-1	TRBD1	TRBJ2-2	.	CASSSTQGAGELFF	TGCGCCAGCAGCTCGACACAGGGGGCCGGGGAGCTGTTTTTT